There are many counts of the clone carrying this T cell receptor (beta chain). Its target is unknown. The sample is drawn from a study of identical twins. Whole-study findings and limits: In drawing conclusions, the study used cross-sectional statistical analysis and did not follow the same donors. Out-of-frame beta chain sequences displayed weaker excess sharing between twins. Cord blood's abundant beta clonotypes had fewer insertions, unlike memory repertoires.

The CDR3 spans 11 residues. The V gene lost 5 bases and the J gene lost 6 bases, with 7 bases spanning the gap. CDR1 MGHDK and CDR2 SYGVNS come from the germline V gene. cDNA carried unique molecular identifiers, and a universal primer site was added by template switching. TCRdb used MiXCR to reprocess the 5' RACE reads, holding one entry per CDR3 protein. The repertoire holds 260,000 or so distinct CDR3 sequences, with approximately 7.8% as singletons. In addition, the sample was reused for a study of yellow fever vaccine responses in identical twins.

The source material was CD8+ T cells sorted from blood. The rearrangement joins TRBV25-1 to TRBJ1-1; D gene unclear. The sequence came from a woman aged 18-29 years in good health. The CDR3 DNA sequence: TGTGCCAGCAGTTGGGGAGCTGAAGCTTTCTTT. It encodes CASSWGAEAFF.